This record looks at one T cell receptor (beta chain) sequence and its context. Its antigen remains undetermined. One base away there is no much larger clone; base qualities are not given. The germline V gene provides CDR1 SGHTA and CDR2 FQGNSA. The CDR3 measures 15 amino acids from cysteine to phenylalanine. This entry keeps only the CDR3 DNA: 45 bases, framed from base 1. Germline trimming amounts to 5 bases on V and 2 bases on J, with 9 as the count of junction bases outside the gene matches. For repertoire sequencing, TCR beta CDR3 regions were amplified from RNA transcripts. The first round of RT-PCR was done with HTBI primers and the Qiagen OneStep RT-PCR kit, and was followed by a second round of multiplex PCR, then size selection and purification. Sequencing of the libraries was carried out on an Illumina HiSeq2000 in paired-end mode with 100 bp reads. As for the authors' bioinformatics: Reads were processed with SOAPnuke, discarding reads with adapters, uncalled bases, mean Phred below 15, or no exact constant-primer or identifier match. High-quality paired reads were merged with COPE v1.2.5. Clonotypes were defined as unique nucleotide sequences and were aligned to IMGT TRB V, D and J references using MiTCR v1.1. The analysis was limited to V-J combinations with a frequency above 0.0001, which together covered 99% to 99.2% of the repertoires. A TCR clonal expansion and chaos score per V-J combination was defined as the ratio of F50 clonal expansion to chaos observed in the TCRdist matrix. Welch's t-statistics and random forest were used to reduce features to over ten V-J combinations, which were fed into a naive Bayes classifier. Thyroid-blood repertoire similarity was quantified with the Morisita-Horn index. In-frame beta chains were kept once TCRdb had trimmed the public reads at Q25 with fastp and called clones with MiXCR. Under each unique CDR3 protein, matching rows form one entry showing the most common genes and DNA. The V and J calls were not made by the authors but by TCRdb's processing. This sample holds about 480,000 distinct CDR3 sequences; about an eighth were observed only once. Clones ranked in the top ten supply over 8% of the sample.

Ophthalmopathy patients were characterized by moderately to severely active disease, a Clinical Activity Score of at least 3, a NOSPECS grade of at least 4, and a disease duration under 3 months. Patients with other autoimmune diseases, uncontrolled infections, pregnancy or lactation were excluded. Diagnosis relied on clinical symptoms, serum thyroxine, TRAb, thyroid ultrasound and orbital computed tomography. Using Ficoll-Paque density gradient centrifugation, PBMCs were isolated from 10 ml of fresh peripheral blood. Total RNA was extracted using Trizol reagent, and RNA quality was checked on an Agilent 2100 Bioanalyzer. The data are from a study of Graves' ophthalmopathy and Graves' hyperthyroidism (dated 2018 in TCRdb). Regarding the complete study: Peripheral blood was collected at initial diagnosis, prior to any treatment. An independent validation cohort comprised some 19 hyperthyroidism patients and 15 to 17 patients who later progressed from hyperthyroidism to ophthalmopathy. The study used TCR beta repertoire signatures to distinguish Graves' ophthalmopathy from Graves' hyperthyroidism and to predict progression to ophthalmopathy. In several hyperthyroidism patients, the T-cell repertoires found in thyroid tissue were compared with those found in blood. Once sampling was done, hyperthyroidism patients were given methimazole at a starting dose of 30 mg daily, while ophthalmopathy patients were given high-dose intravenous methylprednisolone. A discovery set of 90 to 100 patients (43 ophthalmopathy, about 55 stable hyperthyroidism) was enrolled to explore V-J signatures distinguishing ophthalmopathy from hyperthyroidism. In total, 135 blood samples were TCR-sequenced: 43 ophthalmopathy, some 75 hyperthyroidism and approximately 17 hyperthyroidism-to-ophthalmopathy patients. The approximately 100 discovery patients were randomly divided into training and test sets at a 7:3 ratio.

Overall study results and their limits: In validation, the model predicted ophthalmopathy progression with about 71% sensitivity and roughly 72% specificity; some 13 predicted patients were CT-confirmed with GO in a median of approximately 6.2 months. No statistical method was used to set the sample size in advance, and the investigators knew which group each participant was assigned to. Ophthalmopathy was separated from stable hyperthyroidism by the 13-signature model with more than 85% sensitivity and roughly 82% specificity in cross-validation and with 80%/75% in the test set. Most expanded thyroid clonotypes with frequency above 0.001 were also detected in blood, suggesting blood repertoires may reflect the thyroid immune response.

The chain was built from TRBV7-2 and TRBJ2-7, with 7 junctional bases fitting TRBD1. This sequence was found in a woman in her twenties or thirties with Graves' ophthalmopathy. Donor details come from another sample of the same person, matched by shared clones. Sequenced material: blood. This receptor carries the CDR3 CASSASGTETYEQYF. The DNA is TGTGCCAGCAGCGCATCCGGGACAGAAACCTACGAGCAGTACTTC. Outside the CDR3, residues come from the reference TRBV7-2 and TRBJ2-7 proteins, so the full variable domain is: GAGVSQSPSNKVTEKGKDVELRCDPISGHTALYWYRQSLGQGLEFLIYFQGNSAPDKSGLPSDRFSAERTGGSVSTLTIQRTQQEDSAVYLCASSASGTETYEQYFGPGTRLTVT.